This paragraph reports one T cell receptor (beta chain). This sample is drawn from a study of blood T cell repertoires in COVID-19. Measured with immunoSEQ multiplex PCR; TCRdb has only the in-frame clones, and not every one. The sample consists of 200,000 to 250,000 clones, around 89% of them appearing once. The V end lost 1 base, the J end lost 3 bases, and 5 bases lay between the germline ends. The CDR3 runs 12 residues. Germline V gene data show CDR1 as GTSNPN and CDR2 as SVGIG (reference sequence). This rearrangement joins TRBV30 to TRBJ2-3; D remains ambiguous. What was sequenced was PBMCs or T cells enriched from blood (not recorded which). The clonotype originates from a man aged 25-45 years who had been exposed to COVID-19. CDR3 in amino acids: CAWSAMTDTQYF. DNA of the CDR3: TGTGCCTGGAGTGCCATGACAGATACGCAGTATTTT.